This T cell receptor beta chain was identified during a study of regulatory T cells in long-lasting Graves disease. Noted time point: newly diagnosed GD, antithyroid drugs for less than 3 months. The authors made the TCR library using RNA they extracted from PBMCs. The V gene's germline CDR1 is MNHNS and CDR2 SASEGT. Trimming stripped 0 bases from V and 5 bases from J, with 9 bases between. The CDR3 totals 14 residues. In its sample, this clonotype was seen many times. Library construction for TCR beta used iRepertoire HTBI primers and Arm-PCR of CDR3 regions. MiXCR, run by TCRdb on the multiplex PCR reads, gives a single entry per CDR3 protein. Of over 500,000 distinct CDR3 sequences listed, about 16% were seen once; the top ten hold 12%. The sample was also linked to a second study, of T cells in Graves' hyperthyroidism and ophthalmopathy. This second study says: In the first-round RT-PCR of the TCR CDR3, the HTBI primer set was used.

The clonotype was recovered from a man aged 18 to 30 with Graves disease. The input for sequencing was peripheral blood mononuclear cells (PBMCs), taken at new diagnosis, from a patient treated with antithyroid drugs. This sequence joins TRBV6-1 and TRBJ2-3; D uncertain. The CDR3 region has the DNA TGTGCCAGCAGTGAAGCCCCACCCGTAGATACGCAGTATTTT. Residues: CASSEAPPVDTQYF.